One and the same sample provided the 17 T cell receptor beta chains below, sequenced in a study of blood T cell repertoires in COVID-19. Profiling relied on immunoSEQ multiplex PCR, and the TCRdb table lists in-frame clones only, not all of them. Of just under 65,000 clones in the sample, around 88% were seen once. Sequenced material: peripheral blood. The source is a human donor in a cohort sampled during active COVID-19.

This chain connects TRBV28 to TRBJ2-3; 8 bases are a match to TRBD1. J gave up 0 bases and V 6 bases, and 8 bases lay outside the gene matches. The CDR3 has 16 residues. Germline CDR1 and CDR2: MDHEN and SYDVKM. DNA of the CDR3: TGTGCCAGCAGCCTAGGACAGGGAATAAGCACAGATACGCAGTATTTT. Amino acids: CASSLGQGISTDTQYF.

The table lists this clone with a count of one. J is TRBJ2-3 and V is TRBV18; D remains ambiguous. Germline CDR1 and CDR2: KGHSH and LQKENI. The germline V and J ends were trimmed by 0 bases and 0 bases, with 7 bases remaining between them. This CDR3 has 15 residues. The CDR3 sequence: CASSPPSKSTDTQYF. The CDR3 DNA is TGTGCCAGCTCACCACCGTCTAAAAGCACAGATACGCAGTATTTT.

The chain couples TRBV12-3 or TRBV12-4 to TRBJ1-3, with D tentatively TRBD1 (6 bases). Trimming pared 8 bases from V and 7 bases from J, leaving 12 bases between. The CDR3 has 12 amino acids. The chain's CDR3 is CASGTGRNTIYF. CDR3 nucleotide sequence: TGTGCCAGCGGTACAGGGCGTAACACCATATATTTT.

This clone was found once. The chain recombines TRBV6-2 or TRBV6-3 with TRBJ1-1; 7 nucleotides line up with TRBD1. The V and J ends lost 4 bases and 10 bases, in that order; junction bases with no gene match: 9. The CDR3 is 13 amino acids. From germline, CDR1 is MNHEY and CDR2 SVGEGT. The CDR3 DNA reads TGTGCCAGCAGTTCTGGACAGGCCAGGGGAGCTTTCTTT. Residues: CASSSGQARGAFF.

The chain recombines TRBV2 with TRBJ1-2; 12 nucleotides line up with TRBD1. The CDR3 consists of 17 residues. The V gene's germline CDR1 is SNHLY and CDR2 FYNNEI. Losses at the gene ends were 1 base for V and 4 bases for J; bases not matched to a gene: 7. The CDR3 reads CASSEEGGQGAVYGYTF. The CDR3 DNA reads TGTGCCAGCAGTGAAGAGGGGGGACAGGGGGCTGTCTATGGCTACACCTTC.

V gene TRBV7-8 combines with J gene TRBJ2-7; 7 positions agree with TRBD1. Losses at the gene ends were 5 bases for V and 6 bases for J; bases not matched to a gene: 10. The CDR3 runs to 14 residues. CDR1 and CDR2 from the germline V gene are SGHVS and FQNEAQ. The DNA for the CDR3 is TGTGCCAGCAGCGTCACAGGGGACGGCGCCGAGCAGTACTTC. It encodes CASSVTGDGAEQYF.

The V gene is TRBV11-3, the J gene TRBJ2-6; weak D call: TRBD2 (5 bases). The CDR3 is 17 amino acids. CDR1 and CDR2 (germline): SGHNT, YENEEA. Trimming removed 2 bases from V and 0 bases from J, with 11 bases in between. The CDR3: CASSLNTGSSGANVLTF. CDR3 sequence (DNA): TGTGCCAGCAGCTTAAATACTGGGAGCTCTGGGGCCAACGTCCTGACTTTC.

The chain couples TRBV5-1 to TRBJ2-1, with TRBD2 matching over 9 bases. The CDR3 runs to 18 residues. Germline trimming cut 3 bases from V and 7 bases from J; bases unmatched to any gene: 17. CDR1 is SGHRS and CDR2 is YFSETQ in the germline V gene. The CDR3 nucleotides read TGCGCCAGCAGCTCGACCCAAGTACTAGCGGGTTTGGGTAATGAGCAGTTCTTC. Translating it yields CASSSTQVLAGLGNEQFF.

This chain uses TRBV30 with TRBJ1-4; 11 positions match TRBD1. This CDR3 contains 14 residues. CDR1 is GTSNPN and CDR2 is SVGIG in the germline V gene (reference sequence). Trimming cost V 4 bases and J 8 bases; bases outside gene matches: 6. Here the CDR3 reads CAWNTGTGGEKLFF. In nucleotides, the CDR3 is TGTGCCTGGAACACCGGGACAGGGGGAGAAAAACTGTTTTTT. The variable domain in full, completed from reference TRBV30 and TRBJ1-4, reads SQTIHQWPATLVQPVGSPLSLECTVEGTSNPNLYWYRQAAGRGLQLLFYSVGIGQISSEVPQNLSASRPQDRQFILSSKKLLLSDSGFYLCAWNTGTGGEKLFFGSGTQLSVL.

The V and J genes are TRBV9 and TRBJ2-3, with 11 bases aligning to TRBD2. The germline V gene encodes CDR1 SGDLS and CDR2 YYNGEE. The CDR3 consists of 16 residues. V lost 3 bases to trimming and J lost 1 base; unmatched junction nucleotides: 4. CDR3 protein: CASSAGTSGRTDTQYF. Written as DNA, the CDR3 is TGTGCCAGCAGCGCCGGGACTAGCGGTCGCACAGATACGCAGTATTTT.

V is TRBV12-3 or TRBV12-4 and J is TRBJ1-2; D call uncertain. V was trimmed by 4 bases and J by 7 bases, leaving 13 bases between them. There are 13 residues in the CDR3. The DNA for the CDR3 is TGTGCCAGCAGTTGGAGGGAACGCGGTGGCTACACCTTC. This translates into CASSWRERGGYTF.

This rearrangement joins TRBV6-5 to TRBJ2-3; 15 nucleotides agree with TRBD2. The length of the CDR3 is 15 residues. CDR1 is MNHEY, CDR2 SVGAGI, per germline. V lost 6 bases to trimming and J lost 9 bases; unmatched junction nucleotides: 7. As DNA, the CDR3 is TGTGCCAGCAGCGTGACCGGACTAGCGGGGGGGACGCAGTATTTT. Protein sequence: CASSVTGLAGGTQYF.

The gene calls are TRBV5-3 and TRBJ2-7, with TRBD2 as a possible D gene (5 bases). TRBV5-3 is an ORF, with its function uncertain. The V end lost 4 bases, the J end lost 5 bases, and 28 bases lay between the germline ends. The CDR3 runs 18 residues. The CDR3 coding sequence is TGTGCCAGAAGCCTGAGGGCCTCTGGCCCACTCTTCTACCACGAGCAGTACTTC. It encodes CARSLRASGPLFYHEQYF.

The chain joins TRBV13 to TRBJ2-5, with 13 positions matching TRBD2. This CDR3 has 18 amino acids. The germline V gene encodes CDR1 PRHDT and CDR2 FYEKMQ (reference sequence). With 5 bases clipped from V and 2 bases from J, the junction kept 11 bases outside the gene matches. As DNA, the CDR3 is TGTGCCAGCAGCGCTATAACACGACTAGCGGGAGGTCAAGAGACCCAGTACTTC. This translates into CASSAITRLAGGQETQYF.

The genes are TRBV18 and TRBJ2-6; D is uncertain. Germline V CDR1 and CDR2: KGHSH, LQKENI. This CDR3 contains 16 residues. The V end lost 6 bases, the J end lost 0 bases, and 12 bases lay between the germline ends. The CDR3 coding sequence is TGTGCCAGCTCCCCCACCGGTATCTCTGGGGCCAACGTCCTGACTTTC. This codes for CASSPTGISGANVLTF.

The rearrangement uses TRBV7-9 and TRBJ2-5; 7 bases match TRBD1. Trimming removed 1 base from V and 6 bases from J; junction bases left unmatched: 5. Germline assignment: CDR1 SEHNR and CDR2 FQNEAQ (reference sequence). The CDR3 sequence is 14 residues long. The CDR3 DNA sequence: TGTGCCAGCAGCTTAGAGCCAGGGGGAAAGACCCAGTACTTC. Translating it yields CASSLEPGGKTQYF.

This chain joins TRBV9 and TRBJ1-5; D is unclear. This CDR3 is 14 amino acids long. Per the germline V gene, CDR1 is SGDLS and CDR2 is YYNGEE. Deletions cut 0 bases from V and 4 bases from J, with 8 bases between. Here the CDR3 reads CASSVDAGNQPQHF. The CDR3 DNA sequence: TGTGCCAGCAGCGTAGATGCGGGGAATCAGCCCCAGCATTTT.